The 25 T cell receptor beta chains given below trace back to one sample, sequenced in a study of blood T cell repertoires in COVID-19 (TCRdb year 2020). The receptor library was made with the immunoSEQ multiplex PCR assay. Here the immuneACCESS table is served through TCRdb, limited to in-frame sequences with V and J called. Missing clones are a known gap in these copies; in checked studies unresolved V genes cover under half, and the rest lacks a known reason. Counted in this sample were under 350,000 clones; 70% to 90% of them appeared once. About 11% of the sample goes to the ten largest clones. The material sequenced was peripheral blood. The receptor set was obtained from a woman in her 70s with acute or convalescent COVID-19.

The chain carries TRBV7-3 and TRBJ1-1; D not resolved. The CDR3 consists of 13 residues. V was pared by 2 bases and J by 0 bases, with 4 bases between. CDR1 is SGHTA and CDR2 is FQGTGA in the germline V gene. This CDR3 reads CASSLEVNTEAFF. The CDR3 DNA reads TGTGCCAGCAGCTTAGAGGTGAACACTGAAGCTTTCTTT.

The V and J genes are TRBV9 and TRBJ2-4, with D possibly being TRBD1 (7 bases). The germline V gene has CDR1 SGDLS and CDR2 YYNGEE. Trimming removed 4 bases at V and 1 base at J, with 18 bases between. The CDR3 spans 17 residues. The CDR3 loop reads CASSPNQGGTAKNIQYF. The CDR3, as DNA: TGTGCCAGCAGCCCGAACCAGGGGGGAACGGCCAAAAACATTCAGTACTTC.

This chain connects TRBV5-6 to TRBJ2-3; 10 bases align to TRBD2. J was trimmed by 11 bases and V by 3 bases; bases with no gene match: 3. The length of the CDR3 is 12 residues. Germline lookup yields CDR1 SGHDT and CDR2 YYEEEE. CDR3 residues: CASSSSGGRQYF. In DNA, the CDR3 is TGTGCCAGCAGCTCTAGCGGGGGCCGGCAGTATTTT.

Turning to this clone: The same CDR3 arises from other DNA sequences in this sample as well. This rearrangement joins TRBV5-1 to TRBJ2-1, with 11 bases that match TRBD2. There are 16 residues in the CDR3. V dropped 4 bases and J dropped 4; count of bases not matched to a gene: 7. Germline V gene sequence: CDR1 SGHRS, CDR2 YFSETQ. CDR3 DNA: TGCGCCAGCAGCCTACAAACTAGCGGGGGTTACAATGAGCAGTTCTTC. This translates into CASSLQTSGGYNEQFF.

The chain couples TRBV7-8 to TRBJ1-1; no reliable D call. This CDR3 is built from 14 residues. The V end was cut by 2 bases, the J end by 4 bases, with 11 bases between. CDR1 is SGHVS and CDR2 is FQNEAQ in the germline V gene. The CDR3 loop is CASSLPGPSTEAFF. The CDR3 nucleotides read TGTGCCAGCAGCTTACCTGGCCCAAGCACTGAAGCTTTCTTT.

The chain carries TRBV5-1 and TRBJ2-7; TRBD1 agrees at 7 bases. Germline lookup yields CDR1 SGHRS and CDR2 YFSETQ. The CDR3 is 13 residues long. The ends lost 2 bases at V and 4 bases at J; junction bases unmatched: 3. In DNA form, the CDR3 reads TGCGCCAGCAGCTTCGGGACAGATTACGAGCAGTACTTC. Protein: CASSFGTDYEQYF.

The chain carries TRBV5-8 and TRBJ1-3; unclear D gene. The CDR3 has 13 residues. The V end lost 3 bases, the J end lost 1 base, and 5 bases lay between the germline ends. The germline V gene encodes CDR1 SGHTS and CDR2 YDEGEE. Here the CDR3 reads CASSWRSGNTIYF. Written as DNA, the CDR3 is TGTGCCAGCAGCTGGAGGTCTGGAAACACCATATATTTT.

The V gene is TRBV6-2 or TRBV6-3, the J gene TRBJ2-2, with 7 positions matching TRBD1. Trimming cost V 2 bases and J 5 bases; bases outside gene matches: 2. This CDR3 contains 14 residues. Germline V CDR1 and CDR2: MNHEY, SVGEGT. DNA of the CDR3: TGTGCCAGCAGTTACAAGGGGGCGACCGGGGAGCTGTTTTTT. This translates into CASSYKGATGELFF.

This clone showed up just once. J is TRBJ1-2 and V is TRBV6-1, with D possibly matching TRBD1 (6 bases). Germline V CDR1 and CDR2: MNHNS, SASEGT. The CDR3 extends over 12 amino acids. Between the trimmed V and J ends, which lost 0 bases and 10 bases, there was a span of 9 bases. The CDR3 DNA reads as TGTGCCAGCAGTGAAGCTGGGGGCCACTACACCTTC. Protein product: CASSEAGGHYTF.

V is TRBV7-3 and J is TRBJ2-2, with a weak D call TRBD2 (6 bases). This CDR3 is built from 15 residues. V lost 0 bases, J lost 3 bases, and 8 bases lay in between. The germline CDR1 and CDR2 sequences are SGHTA and FQGTGA. In nucleotides, the CDR3 is TGTGCCAGCAGCTTAACTAGCGGATACACCGGGGAGCTGTTTTTT. The encoded protein is CASSLTSGYTGELFF.

The V gene is TRBV7-8, the J gene TRBJ2-7; D is undetermined. Germline CDR1 reads SGHVS; CDR2 reads FQNEAQ. The CDR3 totals 12 residues. V was pared by 5 bases and J by 7 bases, with 12 bases between. CDR3 protein: CASSQNPLEQYF. The CDR3 DNA sequence: TGTGCCAGCAGCCAGAACCCTCTTGAGCAGTACTTC.

The V gene is TRBV9, the J gene TRBJ2-3, with TRBD2 identical over 7 bases. Germline loops: CDR1 SGDLS, CDR2 YYNGEE. CDR3 size: 15 residues. Unmatched junction bases numbered 4, after V lost 0 bases and J lost 3 bases. CDR3 bases: TGTGCCAGCAGCGTAGCGGGGGGAACGACAGATACGCAGTATTTT. This gives the protein CASSVAGGTTDTQYF.

V usage is TRBV6-5 and J usage is TRBJ2-7, with D possibly being TRBD2 (6 bases). The CDR3 is made up of 14 amino acids. V was cut by 7 bases and J by 0 bases, with 13 bases left in between. Germline CDR1 MNHEY, CDR2 SVGAGI. The CDR3 DNA follows: TGTGCCAGCACCCGGGACTTCATCTCCTACGAGCAGTACTTC. This gives the protein CASTRDFISYEQYF.

Regarding this clone: At the DNA level, this CDR3 is encoded by other sequences in the same sample as well. V and J are TRBV18 and TRBJ2-5; D perhaps matches TRBD2 (5 bases). The germline V and J ends were trimmed by 3 bases and 2 bases, with 7 bases remaining between them. The CDR3 has 13 residues. From germline, CDR1 is KGHSH and CDR2 LQKENI. The CDR3 DNA sequence: TGTGCCAGCTCACCTAGAGGGCAAGAGACCCAGTACTTC. It specifies CASSPRGQETQYF.

The rearrangement links TRBV2 to TRBJ1-5; D ambiguous. The CDR3 contains 14 residues. CDR1 is SNHLY, CDR2 FYNNEI, per germline. Deletions cut 2 bases from V and 6 bases from J, with 11 bases between. The CDR3 region is CASSESSRGQPQHF. DNA for the CDR3: TGTGCCAGCAGTGAAAGTAGTCGGGGTCAGCCCCAGCATTTT.

The chain joins TRBV29-1 to TRBJ1-2; D is possibly TRBD1 (5 bases). Germline V gene sequence: CDR1 SQVTM, CDR2 ANQGSEA. The CDR3 is 12 residues long. With 5 bases removed from V and 1 base from J, the gap between germline ends came to 8 bases. The CDR3 protein is CSVQDNNYGYTF. The CDR3 DNA is TGCAGCGTTCAGGACAATAACTATGGCTACACCTTC.

This clone appeared a few times. This chain connects TRBV5-1 to TRBJ2-3, with D possibly matching TRBD1 (5 bases). Germline CDR1 reads SGHRS; CDR2 reads YFSETQ. The CDR3 contains 14 residues. The V end was cut by 4 bases, the J end by 4 bases, with 13 bases between. Here the CDR3 reads CASSPNAGSDTQYF. CDR3 DNA: TGCGCCAGCAGCCCCAACGCAGGGTCAGATACGCAGTATTTT.

A few counts support this clone. The chain recombines TRBV5-1 with TRBJ2-7; weak D call: TRBD2 (6 bases). The germline CDR1 and CDR2 sequences are SGHRS and YFSETQ. This CDR3 comprises 14 residues. V lost 0 bases, J lost 3 bases, and 10 bases lay in between. CDR3 sequence: CASSLGDSHYEQYF. The CDR3 DNA follows: TGCGCCAGCAGCTTGGGGGACTCCCACTACGAGCAGTACTTC.

This CDR3 is CASSLGARGALYNEQFF. The CDR3 nucleotides read TGTGCCAGCAGCTTAGGGGCCAGGGGGGCCTTATACAATGAGCAGTTCTTC. The V call is TRBV7-3, the J call TRBJ2-1, with a tentative D call TRBD1 (7 bases). There are 17 residues in the CDR3. CDR1 and CDR2 (germline): SGHTA, FQGTGA. V was trimmed by 2 bases and J by 4 bases, leaving 18 bases between them. The full variable domain, completed using reference TRBV7-3 and TRBJ2-1, is GAGVSQTPSNKVTEKGKYVELRCDPISGHTALYWYRQSLGQGPEFLIYFQGTGAADDSGLPNDRFFAVRPEGSVSTLKIQRTERGDSAVYLCASSLGARGALYNEQFFGPGTRLTVL.

This chain uses TRBV6-1 with TRBJ2-3; 12 bases fit TRBD2. Trimming removed 4 bases from V and 2 bases from J; junction bases left unmatched: 10. The CDR3 sequence is 18 residues long. Germline CDR1 and CDR2: MNHNS and SASEGT. The CDR3 is CASSAVLLAGGVTDTQYF. The DNA of the CDR3 is TGTGCCAGCAGTGCCGTATTACTAGCGGGGGGTGTCACAGATACGCAGTATTTT.

The chain employs TRBV24-1 and TRBJ2-7; D uncertain. In germline, CDR1 is KGHDR, CDR2 SFDVKD. CDR3 size: 15 residues. Trimming shortened V by 5 bases and J by 3 bases, and 16 bases separated the two germline ends. CDR3: CATSVLTARGYEQYF. CDR3 sequence (DNA): TGTGCCACCAGTGTCCTGACCGCACGAGGCTACGAGCAGTACTTC.

V is TRBV5-1 and J is TRBJ2-4; D is perhaps TRBD2 (6 bases). Trimming removed 4 bases at V and 8 bases at J, with 19 bases between. CDR3 size: 15 residues. Germline-derived CDR1 and CDR2 are SGHRS and YFSETQ. The CDR3 DNA is TGCGCCAGCAGCGTGACGGCGGGAAGGAAGGACATTCAGTACTTC. Translating gives CASSVTAGRKDIQYF.

This clone was seen a single time. The chain employs TRBV3-1 (or the pseudogene TRBV3-2) and TRBJ1-3; TRBD1 matches 7 bases. The CDR3 covers 16 residues. V trimming: 2 bases; J trimming: 0 bases; junction bases outside the gene matches: 4. CDR1 and CDR2 from the germline V gene are LGHDT and YNNKEL (reference sequence). CDR3 region: CASSQTDRASGNTIYF. The CDR3 DNA is TGTGCCAGCAGCCAAACCGACAGGGCCTCTGGAAACACCATATATTTT.

The rearrangement joins TRBV7-8 to TRBJ2-4; no firm D call. CDR3 length equals 14 residues. The V and J ends lost 4 bases and 3 bases respectively, with 10 bases between them. The V gene's germline CDR1 is SGHVS and CDR2 FQNEAQ. This CDR3 reads CASSSFLDKNIQYF. For the CDR3, the DNA is TGTGCCAGCAGCTCCTTTCTAGACAAAAACATTCAGTACTTC.

The gene calls are TRBV19 and TRBJ1-3; 8 bases align to TRBD1. CDR3 length: 15 residues. Germline CDR1 is LNHDA and CDR2 is SQIVND (reference sequence). The V and J ends lost 8 bases and 5 bases, in that order; junction bases with no gene match: 11. The CDR3: CASESTDRERNTIYF. The CDR3 nucleotides read TGTGCCAGTGAGTCGACGGACAGGGAGAGAAACACCATATATTTT.